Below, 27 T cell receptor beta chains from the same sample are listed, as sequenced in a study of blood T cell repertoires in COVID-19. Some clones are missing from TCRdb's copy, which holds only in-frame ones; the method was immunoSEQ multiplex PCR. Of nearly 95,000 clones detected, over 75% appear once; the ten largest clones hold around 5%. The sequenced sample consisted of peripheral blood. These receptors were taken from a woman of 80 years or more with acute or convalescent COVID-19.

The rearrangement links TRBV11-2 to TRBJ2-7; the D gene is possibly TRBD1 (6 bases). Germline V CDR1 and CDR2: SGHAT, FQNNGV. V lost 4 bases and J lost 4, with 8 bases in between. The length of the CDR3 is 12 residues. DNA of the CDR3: TGTGCCAGCAGCTCACAGGGATACGAGCAGTACTTC. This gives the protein CASSSQGYEQYF.

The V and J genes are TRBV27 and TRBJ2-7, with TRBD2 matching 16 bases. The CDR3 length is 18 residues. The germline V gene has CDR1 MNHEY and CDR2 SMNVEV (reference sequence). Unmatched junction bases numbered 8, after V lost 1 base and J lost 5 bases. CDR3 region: CASSLWLPGTSGRDEQYF. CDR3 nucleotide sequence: TGTGCCAGCAGTTTATGGTTGCCCGGGACTAGCGGGAGGGACGAGCAGTACTTC.

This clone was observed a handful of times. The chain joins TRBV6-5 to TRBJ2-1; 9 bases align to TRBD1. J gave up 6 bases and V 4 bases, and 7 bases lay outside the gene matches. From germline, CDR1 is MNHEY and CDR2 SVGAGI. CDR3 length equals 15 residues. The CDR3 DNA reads TGTGCCAGCAGTTCCGGGACAGGGAGCTCCAATGAGCAGTTCTTC. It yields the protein CASSSGTGSSNEQFF.

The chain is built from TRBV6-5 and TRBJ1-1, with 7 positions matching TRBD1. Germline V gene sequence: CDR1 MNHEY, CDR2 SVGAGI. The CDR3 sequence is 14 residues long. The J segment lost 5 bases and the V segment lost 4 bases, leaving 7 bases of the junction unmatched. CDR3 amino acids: CASSSPGGKTEAFF. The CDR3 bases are TGTGCCAGCAGTTCACCAGGGGGAAAGACTGAAGCTTTCTTT.

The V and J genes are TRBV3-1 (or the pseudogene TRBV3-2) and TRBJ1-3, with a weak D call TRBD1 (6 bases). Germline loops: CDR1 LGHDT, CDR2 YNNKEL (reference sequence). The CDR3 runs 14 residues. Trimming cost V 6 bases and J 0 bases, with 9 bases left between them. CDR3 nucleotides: TGTGCCAGCAGGGACAGTAACTCTGGAAACACCATATATTTT. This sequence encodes CASRDSNSGNTIYF.

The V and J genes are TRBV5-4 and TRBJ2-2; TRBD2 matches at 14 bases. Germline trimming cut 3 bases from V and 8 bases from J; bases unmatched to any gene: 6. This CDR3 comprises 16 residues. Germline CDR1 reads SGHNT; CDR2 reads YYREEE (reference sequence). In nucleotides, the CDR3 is TGTGCCAGCAGCTCCAGGACTAGCGGGAGGCATGGGGAGCTGTTTTTT. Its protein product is CASSSRTSGRHGELFF. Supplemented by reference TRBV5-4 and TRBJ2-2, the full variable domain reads ETGVTQSPTHLIKTRGQQVTLRCSSQSGHNTVSWYQQALGQGPQFIFQYYREEENGRGNFPPRFSGLQFPNYSSELNVNALELDDSALYLCASSSRTSGRHGELFFGEGSRLTVL.

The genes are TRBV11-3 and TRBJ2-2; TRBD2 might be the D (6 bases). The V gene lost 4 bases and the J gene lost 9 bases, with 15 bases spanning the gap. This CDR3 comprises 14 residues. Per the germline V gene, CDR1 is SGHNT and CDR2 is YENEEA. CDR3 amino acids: CASSYTGRDWELFF. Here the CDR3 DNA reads TGTGCCAGCAGCTATACCGGCAGGGACTGGGAGCTGTTTTTT.

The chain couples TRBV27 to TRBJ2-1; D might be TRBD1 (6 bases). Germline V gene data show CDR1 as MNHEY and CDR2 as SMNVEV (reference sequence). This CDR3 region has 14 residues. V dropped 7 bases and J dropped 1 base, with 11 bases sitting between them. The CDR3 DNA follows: TGTGCCAGCAATGCAGGGGTATCCTACAATGAGCAGTTCTTC. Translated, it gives CASNAGVSYNEQFF.

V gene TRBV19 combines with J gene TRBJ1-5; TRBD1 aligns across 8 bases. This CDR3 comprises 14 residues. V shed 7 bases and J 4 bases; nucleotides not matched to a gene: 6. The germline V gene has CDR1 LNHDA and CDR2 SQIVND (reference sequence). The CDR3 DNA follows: TGTGCCAGTAACCCGACAGGGGTAAATCAGCCCCAGCATTTT. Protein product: CASNPTGVNQPQHF.

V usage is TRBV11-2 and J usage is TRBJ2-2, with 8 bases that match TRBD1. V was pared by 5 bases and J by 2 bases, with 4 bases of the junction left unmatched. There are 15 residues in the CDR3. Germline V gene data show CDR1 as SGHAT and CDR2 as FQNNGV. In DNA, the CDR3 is TGTGCCAGCAGCCTGACAGGGGTCAACACCGGGGAGCTGTTTTTT. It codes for CASSLTGVNTGELFF.

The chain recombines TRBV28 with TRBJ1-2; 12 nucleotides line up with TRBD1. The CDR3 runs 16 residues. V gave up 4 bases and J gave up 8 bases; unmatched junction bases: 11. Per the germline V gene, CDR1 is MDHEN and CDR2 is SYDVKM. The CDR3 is CASSSSWGQGARGYTF. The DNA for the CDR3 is TGTGCCAGCAGTTCCTCGTGGGGACAGGGGGCGCGAGGCTACACCTTC.

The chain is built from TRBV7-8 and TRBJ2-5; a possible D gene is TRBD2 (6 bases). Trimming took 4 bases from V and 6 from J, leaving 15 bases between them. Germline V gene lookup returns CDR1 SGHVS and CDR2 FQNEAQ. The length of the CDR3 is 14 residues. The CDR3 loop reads CASSSRDSPQTQYF. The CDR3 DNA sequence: TGTGCCAGCAGCTCCCGGGACTCCCCCCAGACCCAGTACTTC.

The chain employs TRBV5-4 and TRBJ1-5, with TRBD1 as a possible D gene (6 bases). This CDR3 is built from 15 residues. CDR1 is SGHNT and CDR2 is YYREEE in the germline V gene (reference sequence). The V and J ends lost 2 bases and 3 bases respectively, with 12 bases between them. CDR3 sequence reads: CASSLSTGINQPQHF. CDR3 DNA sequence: TGTGCCAGCAGCTTATCCACAGGGATCAATCAGCCCCAGCATTTT.

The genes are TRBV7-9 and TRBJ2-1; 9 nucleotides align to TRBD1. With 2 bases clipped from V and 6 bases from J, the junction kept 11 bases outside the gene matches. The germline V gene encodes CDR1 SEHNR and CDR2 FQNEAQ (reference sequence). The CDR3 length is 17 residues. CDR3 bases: TGTGCCAGCAGCTTAAGCCCGACAGGGGGGGTGGGCAATGAGCAGTTCTTC. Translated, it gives CASSLSPTGGVGNEQFF.

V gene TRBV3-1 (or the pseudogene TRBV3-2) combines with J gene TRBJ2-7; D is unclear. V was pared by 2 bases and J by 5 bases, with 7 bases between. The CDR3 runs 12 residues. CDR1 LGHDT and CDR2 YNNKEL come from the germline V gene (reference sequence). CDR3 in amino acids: CASSQRVNEQYF. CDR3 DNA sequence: TGTGCCAGCAGCCAACGCGTCAACGAGCAGTACTTC.

The CDR3 coding sequence is TGTGCCATCAGGAAGCTAGCGGGCAGTCCAAACTCTGGGGCCAACGTCCTGACTTTC. Translation: CAIRKLAGSPNSGANVLTF. This sequence joins TRBV10-3 and TRBJ2-6; 8 bases are shared with TRBD2. Looked up from germline, CDR1 is ENHRY and CDR2 is SYGVKD. Losses at the gene ends were 6 bases for V and 0 bases for J; bases not matched to a gene: 13. This CDR3 is 19 amino acids long.

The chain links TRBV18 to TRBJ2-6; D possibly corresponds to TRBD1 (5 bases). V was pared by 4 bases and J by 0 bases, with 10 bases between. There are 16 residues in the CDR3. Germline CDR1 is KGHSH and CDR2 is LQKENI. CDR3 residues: CASSRNQGSGANVLTF. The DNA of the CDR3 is TGTGCCAGCTCACGGAACCAGGGCTCTGGGGCCAACGTCCTGACTTTC. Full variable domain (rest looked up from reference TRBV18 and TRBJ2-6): NAGVMQNPRHLVRRRGQEARLRCSPMKGHSHVYWYRQLPEEGLKFMVYLQKENIIDESGMPKERFSAEFPKEGPSILRIQQVVRGDSAAYFCASSRNQGSGANVLTFGAGSRLTVL.

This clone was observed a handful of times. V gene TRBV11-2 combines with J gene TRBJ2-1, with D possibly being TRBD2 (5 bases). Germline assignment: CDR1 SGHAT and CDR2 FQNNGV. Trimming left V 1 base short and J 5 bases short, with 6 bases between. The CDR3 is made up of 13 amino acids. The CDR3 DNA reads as TGTGCCAGCAGCTTAGGACTAAACAATGAGCAGTTCTTC. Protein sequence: CASSLGLNNEQFF.

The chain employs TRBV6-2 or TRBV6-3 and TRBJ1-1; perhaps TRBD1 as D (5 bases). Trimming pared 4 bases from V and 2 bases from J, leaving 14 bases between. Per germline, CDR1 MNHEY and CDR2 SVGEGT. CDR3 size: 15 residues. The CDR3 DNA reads TGTGCCAGCAGTTCACGGGGGGGAGTCAACACTGAAGCTTTCTTT. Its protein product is CASSSRGGVNTEAFF.

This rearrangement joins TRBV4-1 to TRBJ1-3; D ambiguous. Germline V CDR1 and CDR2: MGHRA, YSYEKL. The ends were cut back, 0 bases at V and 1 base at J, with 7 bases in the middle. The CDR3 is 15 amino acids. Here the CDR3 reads CASSQDLSSGNTIYF. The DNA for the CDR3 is TGCGCCAGCAGCCAAGATTTATCTTCTGGAAACACCATATATTTT.

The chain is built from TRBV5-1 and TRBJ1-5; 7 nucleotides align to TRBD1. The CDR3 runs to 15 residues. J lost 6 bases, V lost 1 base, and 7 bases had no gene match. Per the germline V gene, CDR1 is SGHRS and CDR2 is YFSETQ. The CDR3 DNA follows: TGCGCCAGCAGCTTGACAGGGGACGTTTTTCAGCCCCAGCATTTT. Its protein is CASSLTGDVFQPQHF.

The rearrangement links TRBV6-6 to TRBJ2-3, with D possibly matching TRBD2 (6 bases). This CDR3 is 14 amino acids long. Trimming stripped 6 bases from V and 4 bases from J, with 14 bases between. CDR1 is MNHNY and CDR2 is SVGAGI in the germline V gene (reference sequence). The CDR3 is CASSFAGQADTQYF. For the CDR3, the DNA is TGTGCCAGCAGCTTCGCGGGGCAGGCAGATACGCAGTATTTT.

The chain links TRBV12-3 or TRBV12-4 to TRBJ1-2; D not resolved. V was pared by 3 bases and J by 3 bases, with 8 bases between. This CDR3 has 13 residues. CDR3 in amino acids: CASSFRVDYGYTF. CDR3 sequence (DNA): TGTGCCAGCAGTTTCCGGGTGGACTATGGCTACACCTTC.

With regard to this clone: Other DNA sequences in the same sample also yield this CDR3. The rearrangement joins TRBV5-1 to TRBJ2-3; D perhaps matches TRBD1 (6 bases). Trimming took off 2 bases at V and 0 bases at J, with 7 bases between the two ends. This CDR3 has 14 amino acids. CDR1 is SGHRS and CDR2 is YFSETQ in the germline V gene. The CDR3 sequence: CASSFGQSTDTQYF. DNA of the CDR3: TGCGCCAGCAGCTTCGGACAGAGCACAGATACGCAGTATTTT.

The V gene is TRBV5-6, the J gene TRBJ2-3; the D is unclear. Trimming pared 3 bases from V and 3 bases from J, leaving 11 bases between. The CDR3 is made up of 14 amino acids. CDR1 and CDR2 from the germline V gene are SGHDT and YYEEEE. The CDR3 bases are TGTGCCAGCAGCTCTTCAGGTCGTACAGATACGCAGTATTTT. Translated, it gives CASSSSGRTDTQYF.

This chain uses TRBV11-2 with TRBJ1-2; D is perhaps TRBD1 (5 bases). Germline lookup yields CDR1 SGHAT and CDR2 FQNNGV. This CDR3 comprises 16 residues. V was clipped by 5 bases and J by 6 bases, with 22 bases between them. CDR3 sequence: CASSTEQGRSLHGYTF. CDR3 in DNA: TGTGCCAGCAGCACCGAGCAGGGCCGATCTCTTCATGGCTACACCTTC.

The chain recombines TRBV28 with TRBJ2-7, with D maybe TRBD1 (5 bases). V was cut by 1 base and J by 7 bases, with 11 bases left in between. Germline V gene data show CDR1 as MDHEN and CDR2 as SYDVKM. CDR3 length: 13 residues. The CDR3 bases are TGTGCCAGCAGTTTATTGTCAGGGCAGGAGCAGTACTTC. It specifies CASSLLSGQEQYF.